The T cell receptor beta chain under discussion was sequenced for a study of T cell repertoires in cytomegalovirus infection. Study overall: Recently described HLA-C-restricted plus well-studied HLA-B-restricted CMV epitopes were used. Based on public TCR beta signatures, there were indications of CMV infection and of a matching HLA type.

Germline assignment: CDR1 MNHEY and CDR2 SMNVEV (reference sequence). The V and J ends lost 1 base and 1 base respectively, with 20 bases between them. This CDR3 has 18 amino acids. This clonotype was seen at least ten times. Its specificity is not known. The study's findings and limits: Identification of carriers of CMV plus the relevant HLA was performed using cumulative public TCR beta family frequency.

TCRdb re-derived calls from the reads in MiXCR, one entry per CDR3 protein. The sample holds some 220,000 distinct CDR3 sequences, about 40% seen once. The sequenced sample was CD8+ T cells from cultured PBMCs, obtained from culture after CMV antigen stimulation. The TCR sequence derives from a human donor in good health (CMV status not recorded). Some clones in this sample may be carry-over from other donors' samples. The chain joins TRBV27 to TRBJ2-7, with a possible D match to TRBD2 (5 bases). CDR3 coding DNA: TGTGCCAGCAGTTTATTCGGAGAGGGTAGAACAGAATCCTACGAGCAGTACTTC. Its protein product is CASSLFGEGRTESYEQYF.